Each of the 20 T cell receptor beta chains below was sequenced from the same sample in a study of blood T cell repertoires in COVID-19. Assay used: immunoSEQ multiplex PCR; TCRdb lists only in-frame clones, some missing. In the table there are some 110,000 clones, roughly 79% of which are singletons. The sample was peripheral blood. The receptors shown here come from a man at least 80 years old with acute or convalescent COVID-19.

V is TRBV7-2 and J is TRBJ2-7; TRBD2 matches 7 bases. This CDR3 comprises 14 residues. Germline CDR1 SGHTA, CDR2 FQGNSA. J was trimmed by 4 bases and V by 5 bases; bases with no gene match: 8. CDR3 nucleotide sequence: TGTGCCAGCAGCCCGAGAGGACTAGTGTACGAGCAGTACTTC. As protein: CASSPRGLVYEQYF.

This clone was counted once. The gene calls are TRBV7-6 and TRBJ1-4; no reliable D call. Germline lookup yields CDR1 SGHVS and CDR2 FNYEAQ. Trimming shortened V by 5 bases and J by 4 bases, and 14 bases separated the two germline ends. This CDR3 is built from 15 residues. The CDR3 here is CASSTGRQRNEKLFF. CDR3 bases: TGTGCCAGCAGCACCGGGAGGCAGCGTAATGAAAAACTGTTTTTT.

The rearrangement uses TRBV6-5 and TRBJ1-1; TRBD1 aligns across 8 bases. This CDR3 comprises 14 residues. In germline, CDR1 is MNHEY, CDR2 SVGAGI. V trimming: 6 bases; J trimming: 3 bases; junction bases outside the gene matches: 6. The CDR3 coding sequence is TGTGCCAGCAGGACATCGACAGGGGACACTGAAGCTTTCTTT. Encoded protein: CASRTSTGDTEAFF.

The chain couples TRBV28 to TRBJ1-1; weak D call: TRBD1 (5 bases). The CDR3 consists of 12 residues. Trimming removed 6 bases at V and 5 bases at J, with 10 bases between. Germline CDR1 MDHEN, CDR2 SYDVKM. CDR3 residues: CASRRGRTEAFF. The CDR3 DNA is TGTGCCAGCAGACGGGGGAGGACTGAAGCTTTCTTT.

This chain joins TRBV10-3 and TRBJ2-2; TRBD1 agrees at 11 bases. CDR1 ENHRY and CDR2 SYGVKD come from the germline V gene. Trimming at V came to 8 bases and at J to 4 bases, leaving 3 bases not matched to a gene. The CDR3 has 14 residues. The CDR3 loop reads CAIRGTGGTGELFF. CDR3 nucleotide sequence: TGTGCCATCCGGGGGACAGGGGGCACCGGGGAGCTGTTTTTT.

This clone was seen a few times. V gene TRBV25-1 combines with J gene TRBJ1-5, with D uncertain. Trimming removed 2 bases at V and 6 bases at J, with 8 bases between. This CDR3 contains 13 residues. Germline values: CDR1 MGHDK, CDR2 SYGVNS. CDR3 amino acids: CASSELSGQPQHF. The DNA of the CDR3 is TGTGCCAGCAGTGAACTGTCGGGTCAGCCCCAGCATTTT.

The chain joins TRBV30 to TRBJ2-4; D is unresolved. The germline V gene has CDR1 GTSNPN and CDR2 SVGIG (reference sequence). The CDR3 consists of 14 residues. The V end lost 0 bases, the J end lost 0 bases, and 6 bases lay between the germline ends. Here the CDR3 DNA reads TGTGCCTGGAGTGTACGAGGAGCCAAAAACATTCAGTACTTC. It is translated as CAWSVRGAKNIQYF.

The sample holds a few counts of this clone. CDR3 region: CASRTSGYSYNEQFF. The CDR3 nucleotides are TGCGCCAGCAGGACTAGCGGATATTCCTACAATGAGCAGTTCTTC. V and J are TRBV5-1 and TRBJ2-1; TRBD2 matches 9 bases. The V and J ends lost 5 bases and 1 base, in that order; junction bases with no gene match: 4. Per the germline V gene, CDR1 is SGHRS and CDR2 is YFSETQ. The CDR3 extends over 15 amino acids.

Written as DNA, the CDR3 is TGTGCCAGCAGGGAGTTCGGGAGTTGGCAAGAGACCCAGTACTTC. It is translated as CASREFGSWQETQYF. The rearrangement joins TRBV6-5 to TRBJ2-5, with D possibly being TRBD2 (6 bases). Germline V gene lookup returns CDR1 MNHEY and CDR2 SVGAGI. Trimming removed 6 bases from V and 2 bases from J, with 16 bases in between. The CDR3 contains 15 residues.

The chain joins TRBV5-6 to TRBJ2-2; the match to TRBD1 covers 11 bases. CDR3 length: 14 amino acids. V was clipped by 4 bases and J by 8 bases; unmatched bases: 4. Germline V gene sequence: CDR1 SGHDT, CDR2 YYEEEE. CDR3 sequence (DNA): TGTGCCAGCAGCCCCGGGACAGGGGGTGGGGAGCTGTTTTTT. This gives the protein CASSPGTGGGELFF. Full variable domain (rest looked up from reference TRBV5-6 and TRBJ2-2): DAGVTQSPTHLIKTRGQQVTLRCSPKSGHDTVSWYQQALGQGPQFIFQYYEEEERQRGNFPDRFSGHQFPNYSSELNVNALLLGDSALYLCASSPGTGGGELFFGEGSRLTVL.

V is TRBV28 and J is TRBJ1-1; 7 nucleotides match TRBD1. Germline assignment: CDR1 MDHEN and CDR2 SYDVKM. The CDR3 extends over 15 amino acids. V dropped 2 bases and J dropped 6; count of bases not matched to a gene: 9. The CDR3 region is CASSLVDRLIAEAFF. CDR3 DNA: TGTGCCAGCAGTTTAGTGGACAGGCTTATAGCTGAAGCTTTCTTT. Together with reference TRBV28 and TRBJ1-1, the CDR3 gives the full variable domain: DVKVTQSSRYLVKRTGEKVFLECVQDMDHENMFWYRQDPGLGLRLIYFSYDVKMKEKGDIPEGYSVSREKKERFSLILESASTNQTSMYLCASSLVDRLIAEAFFGQGTRLTVV.

This clone was seen only a few times. The chain recombines TRBV30 with TRBJ1-2; tentative D call: TRBD1 (5 bases). Trimming left V 3 bases short and J 8 bases short, with 16 bases between. The CDR3 contains 13 residues. Germline CDR1 reads GTSNPN; CDR2 reads SVGIG (reference sequence). The CDR3 loop reads CAWSHAGTRGYTF. CDR3 bases: TGTGCCTGGAGCCATGCAGGGACTCGGGGCTACACCTTC.

The chain combines TRBV19 with TRBJ1-1; 8 positions agree with TRBD1. Germline V gene data show CDR1 as LNHDA and CDR2 as SQIVND (reference sequence). The CDR3 has 13 residues. The junction had 9 bases not matched to a gene; V was cut back by 6 bases and J by 9 bases. The CDR3: CASRDRGLGKAFF. Written as DNA, the CDR3 is TGTGCCAGTAGAGACAGGGGACTTGGGAAAGCTTTCTTT.

V and J are TRBV5-1 and TRBJ1-1, with D perhaps matching TRBD1 (6 bases). Germline V gene data show CDR1 as SGHRS and CDR2 as YFSETQ. This CDR3 contains 16 residues. The V gene lost 0 bases and the J gene lost 1 base, with 13 bases spanning the gap. This CDR3 is CASSLGQGNPNTEAFF. CDR3 DNA: TGCGCCAGCAGCTTGGGTCAGGGGAATCCGAACACTGAAGCTTTCTTT.

The V call is TRBV7-9, the J call TRBJ2-7, with TRBD2 identical over 9 bases. Trimming cost V 1 base and J 0 bases; bases outside gene matches: 1. This CDR3 contains 15 residues. CDR1 and CDR2 from the germline V gene are SEHNR and FQNEAQ (reference sequence). Written as DNA, the CDR3 is TGTGCCAGCAGCTTAGGACTAGCGGCCTCCTACGAGCAGTACTTC. Encoded protein: CASSLGLAASYEQYF.

This clone was detected only a few times. V and J are TRBV19 and TRBJ2-7, with 8 bases fitting TRBD1. The CDR3 covers 15 residues. The J segment lost 3 bases and the V segment lost 1 base, leaving 5 bases of the junction unmatched. CDR1 is LNHDA, CDR2 SQIVND, per germline (reference sequence). The CDR3: CASSIGDRINYEQYF. The DNA for the CDR3 is TGTGCCAGTAGTATAGGGGACAGGATCAACTACGAGCAGTACTTC.

This clone showed up just a few times. The chain recombines TRBV7-9 with TRBJ1-3, with 7 bases fitting TRBD1. Germline V gives CDR1 SEHNR, CDR2 FQNEAQ (reference sequence). This CDR3 is built from 17 residues. V trimming: 4 bases; J trimming: 4 bases; junction bases outside the gene matches: 13. The CDR3 region has the DNA TGTGCCAGCAGCTCAATAATGGAACAGGGGCTCGGAAACACCATATATTTT. It translates to CASSSIMEQGLGNTIYF.

Ten or more counts support this clone. J is TRBJ1-3 and V is TRBV27; D gene ambiguous. V shed 5 bases and J shed 1 base, with 6 bases lying between them. This CDR3 is built from 13 residues. CDR1 and CDR2 from the germline V gene are MNHEY and SMNVEV (reference sequence). CDR3 sequence reads: CASSPRSGNTIYF. In nucleotides, the CDR3 is TGTGCCAGCAGTCCCCGGTCTGGAAACACCATATATTTT.

The chain employs TRBV19 and TRBJ1-2, with TRBD1 as a possible D gene (6 bases). Germline V gives CDR1 LNHDA, CDR2 SQIVND (reference sequence). The CDR3 totals 12 residues. V lost 8 bases and J 2 bases, leaving 9 bases between the germline ends. The CDR3 loop reads CASQDRNYGYTF. CDR3 in DNA: TGTGCCAGTCAGGACAGAAACTATGGCTACACCTTC.

The rearrangement uses TRBV29-1 and TRBJ1-1; possibly TRBD1 for D (5 bases). The CDR3 has 12 amino acids. The ends were cut back, 2 bases at V and 4 bases at J, with 8 bases in the middle. In germline, CDR1 is SQVTM, CDR2 ANQGSEA. CDR3 DNA: TGCAGCGTTGAATCAGGGTTCACTGAAGCTTTCTTT. As protein: CSVESGFTEAFF.